This TCR beta chain was sequenced in a study of T cells in Graves' hyperthyroidism and ophthalmopathy. From RNA transcripts, TCR beta CDR3 regions were amplified. The HTBI primer set served for first-round RT-PCR of the TCR CDR3. TCRdb redid the calling of the multiplex PCR reads with MiXCR, one entry per CDR3 protein. This table has around 540,000 distinct CDR3 sequences, about 43% appearing once. The V end lost 5 bases, the J end lost 0 bases, and 19 bases lay between the germline ends. The CDR3 runs to 18 residues. Germline V gives CDR1 SGHTA, CDR2 FQGTGA. The TCR comes from a woman aged 18-29 years with Graves' hyperthyroidism. Specimen: peripheral blood or thyroid tissue (not recorded which). The rearrangement uses TRBV7-3 and TRBJ2-2; the D gene is possibly TRBD1 (6 bases). The DNA of the CDR3 is TGTGCCAGCAGCGTAGAAGGGGCAGGGGCGACGAACACCGGGGAGCTGTTTTTT. Amino acids: CASSVEGAGATNTGELFF.